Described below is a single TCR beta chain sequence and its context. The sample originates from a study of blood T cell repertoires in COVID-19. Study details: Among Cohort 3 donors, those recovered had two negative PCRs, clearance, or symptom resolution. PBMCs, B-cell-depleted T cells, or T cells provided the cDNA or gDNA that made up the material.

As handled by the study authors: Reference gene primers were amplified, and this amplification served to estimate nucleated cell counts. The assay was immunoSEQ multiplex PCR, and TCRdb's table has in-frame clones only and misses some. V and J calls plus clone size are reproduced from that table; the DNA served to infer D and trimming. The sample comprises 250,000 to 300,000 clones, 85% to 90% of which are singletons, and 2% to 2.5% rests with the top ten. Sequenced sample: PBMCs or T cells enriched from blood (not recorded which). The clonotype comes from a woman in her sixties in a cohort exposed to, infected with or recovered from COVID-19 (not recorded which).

The CDR3 spells CAIFLTGSNQPQHF. CDR3 bases: TGTGCCATTTTCCTTACAGGTAGCAATCAGCCCCAGCATTTT. The chain couples TRBV6-5 to TRBJ1-5; the D gene is possibly TRBD1 (5 bases). CDR1 and CDR2 (germline): MNHEY, SVGAGI. This CDR3 is built from 14 residues. Trimming pared 10 bases from V and 0 bases from J, leaving 13 bases between.